These 26 T cell receptor beta chains originate from one sample sequenced in a study of shared clonotypes between healthy human individuals. Using immunoSEQ multiplex PCR, the repertoire was profiled, and TCRdb retains in-frame clones only, with some absent. The sample has a few million clones; roughly 92% are singletons. Source material: naive CD4+ T cells sorted from blood. Subset given: CD45RA+ positively selected. Receptors were obtained from a young man in good health.

The rearrangement joins TRBV7-9 to TRBJ1-2, with 11 bases identical to TRBD1. The V and J ends lost 4 bases and 5 bases, in that order; junction bases with no gene match: 9. This CDR3 is built from 16 residues. CDR1 is SEHNR and CDR2 is FQNEAQ in the germline V gene (reference sequence). The CDR3 protein is CASSSRGTGGGYGYTF. In DNA form, the CDR3 reads TGTGCCAGCAGCTCAAGAGGGACAGGGGGAGGGTATGGCTACACCTTC. Combining the CDR3 with reference TRBV7-9 and TRBJ1-2 gives the whole variable domain DTGVSQNPRHKITKRGQNVTFRCDPISEHNRLYWYRQTLGQGPEFLTYFQNEAQLEKSRLLSDRFSAERPKGSFSTLEIQRTEQGDSAMYLCASSSRGTGGGYGYTFGSGTRLTVV.

The genes are TRBV7-8 and TRBJ2-7; possibly TRBD1 for D (6 bases). The CDR3 loop spans 13 amino acids. CDR1 is SGHVS, CDR2 FQNEAQ, per germline. V dropped 7 bases and J dropped 7 bases, with 17 bases sitting between them. The CDR3 DNA is TGTGCCAGCACTCGGGACACGACCAGGGAGCAGTACTTC. This encodes CASTRDTTREQYF.

The chain combines TRBV6-5 with TRBJ2-5; the D gene is possibly TRBD2 (6 bases). Germline CDR1 is MNHEY and CDR2 is SVGAGI. The CDR3 consists of 16 residues. Trimming pared 2 bases from V and 7 bases from J, leaving 20 bases between. The CDR3 nucleotides are TGTGCCAGCAGTTACGGCTCCGGGACTGCTGTAGGGACCCAGTACTTC. Protein: CASSYGSGTAVGTQYF.

The chain employs TRBV30 and TRBJ1-3; 9 bases are shared with TRBD1. Unmatched junction bases numbered 6, after V lost 0 bases and J lost 0 bases. The CDR3 extends over 17 amino acids. Germline CDR1 is GTSNPN and CDR2 is SVGIG (reference sequence). CDR3 in amino acids: CAWSVSRTGDSGNTIYF. In DNA, the CDR3 is TGTGCCTGGAGTGTATCCCGGACAGGGGACTCTGGAAACACCATATATTTT.

The chain couples TRBV7-9 to TRBJ1-4, with D possibly TRBD1 on 5 matching bases. This CDR3 has 16 residues. Germline V gives CDR1 SEHNR, CDR2 FQNEAQ (reference sequence). With 3 bases removed from V and 0 bases from J, the gap between germline ends came to 11 bases. CDR3 bases: TGTGCCAGCAGCTTGGGGCAGGCAACAACTAATGAAAAACTGTTTTTT. Translated, it gives CASSLGQATTNEKLFF.

As concerns this clone: The same CDR3 arises from other DNA sequences in this sample as well. J is TRBJ2-7 and V is TRBV27; possibly TRBD1 or TRBD2 for D (5 bases each). The ends were cut back, 4 bases at V and 2 bases at J, with 9 bases in the middle. The CDR3 sequence is 13 residues long. CDR1 and CDR2 (germline): MNHEY, SMNVEV (reference sequence). The CDR3 region is CASSSTGPYEQYF. The CDR3 bases are TGTGCCAGCAGTTCCACGGGGCCCTACGAGCAGTACTTC.

The chain has TRBV6-5 and TRBJ2-5; tentative D call: TRBD2 (5 bases). This CDR3 contains 13 residues. The V gene lost 7 bases and the J gene lost 11 bases, with 20 bases spanning the gap. Germline CDR1 is MNHEY and CDR2 is SVGAGI. The CDR3 spells CASTEGWTGEQYF. The CDR3 DNA is TGTGCCAGCACTGAGGGTTGGACTGGGGAGCAGTACTTC.

The chain combines TRBV7-2 with TRBJ2-7; maybe TRBD2 (6 bases). V lost 5 bases, J lost 1 base, and 15 bases lay in between. CDR3 length: 15 residues. Germline CDR1 and CDR2: SGHTA and FQGNSA. The CDR3 sequence is CASSLRGLGSYEQYF. As DNA, the CDR3 is TGTGCCAGCAGCCTTAGGGGACTTGGGTCCTACGAGCAGTACTTC.

The V call is TRBV5-1, the J call TRBJ2-5; TRBD1 agrees at 7 bases. The ends lost 4 bases at V and 4 bases at J; junction bases unmatched: 10. Germline-derived CDR1 and CDR2 are SGHRS and YFSETQ. The CDR3 has 15 residues. CDR3 DNA sequence: TGCGCCAGCAGCCCCACAGGGGATAGGGGAGAGACCCAGTACTTC. Protein: CASSPTGDRGETQYF.

The J gene is TRBJ1-2, the V gene TRBV9; TRBD1 agrees at 8 bases. Trimming cost V 4 bases and J 3 bases; bases outside gene matches: 14. The germline V gene has CDR1 SGDLS and CDR2 YYNGEE. The CDR3 length is 17 residues. The CDR3 region is CASSPSSGTGGHYGYTF. The CDR3 DNA reads TGTGCCAGCAGCCCGAGCTCCGGGACAGGAGGTCACTATGGCTACACCTTC.

The CDR3, as DNA: TGTGCCAGCAGTTCCGCGGGACTAGCGGGATCAGATACGCAGTATTTT. Encoded protein: CASSSAGLAGSDTQYF. The J gene is TRBJ2-3, the V gene TRBV11-3; 13 positions match TRBD2. Germline CDR1 SGHNT, CDR2 YENEEA. The J segment lost 4 bases and the V segment lost 6 bases, leaving 7 bases of the junction unmatched. This CDR3 is 16 amino acids long.

This chain joins TRBV30 and TRBJ2-3; 10 bases are shared with TRBD1. CDR1 GTSNPN and CDR2 SVGIG come from the germline V gene (reference sequence). The trim removed 2 bases at V and 5 bases at J, leaving 13 bases unmatched. The CDR3 is made up of 17 amino acids. The CDR3 loop is CAWSRARDRGLGDTQYF. The CDR3 coding sequence is TGTGCCTGGAGTAGGGCTCGAGACAGGGGGCTCGGAGATACGCAGTATTTT.

The V gene is TRBV25-1, the J gene TRBJ1-2; 8 nucleotides agree with TRBD1. The length of the CDR3 is 16 residues. Germline CDR1 is MGHDK and CDR2 is SYGVNS. The junction had 7 bases not matched to a gene; V was cut back by 2 bases and J by 2 bases. This chain's CDR3 is CASSEPRTGTNYGYTF. CDR3 DNA sequence: TGTGCCAGCAGTGAACCTAGGACAGGGACCAACTATGGCTACACCTTC.

The rearrangement links TRBV2 to TRBJ2-5, with no clear D. V was clipped by 4 bases and J by 2 bases, with 8 bases between them. The CDR3 has 13 amino acids. The germline CDR1 and CDR2 sequences are SNHLY and FYNNEI. The CDR3 nucleotides read TGTGCCAGCAGTGTGAACAGTCAAGAGACCCAGTACTTC. It is translated as CASSVNSQETQYF.

Only a few counts were recorded for this clone. The V gene is TRBV2, the J gene TRBJ2-5; D might be TRBD2 (6 bases). Between the trimmed V and J ends, which lost 8 bases and 5 bases, there was a span of 21 bases. The CDR3 has 15 residues. Germline loops: CDR1 SNHLY, CDR2 FYNNEI. CDR3 residues: CASSKGSTSTETQYF. The CDR3 nucleotides read TGTGCCAGCTCAAAAGGGTCGACTAGTACGGAGACCCAGTACTTC.

This clone was recorded once. J is TRBJ2-1 and V is TRBV2, with D possibly called TRBD1 or TRBD2 (5 bases each). This CDR3 is built from 13 residues. Between the trimmed V and J ends, which lost 6 bases and 10 bases, there was a span of 16 bases. Looked up from germline, CDR1 is SNHLY and CDR2 is FYNNEI. Here the CDR3 reads CASRETRGEEQFF. The CDR3 DNA is TGTGCCAGCAGAGAAACAAGGGGAGAGGAGCAGTTCTTC. Using reference TRBV2 and TRBJ2-1 for the parts outside the CDR3, the full variable domain is EPEVTQTPSHQVTQMGQEVILRCVPISNHLYFYWYRQILGQKVEFLVSFYNNEISEKSEIFDDQFSVERPDGSNFTLKIRSTKLEDSAMYFCASRETRGEEQFFGPGTRLTVL.

V and J are TRBV30 and TRBJ2-3, with a weak D call TRBD1 (6 bases). From germline, CDR1 is GTSNPN and CDR2 SVGIG (reference sequence). This CDR3 is built from 13 residues. V shed 2 bases and J shed 3 bases, with 9 bases lying between them. The CDR3 nucleotides read TGTGCCTGGAGTAAGGACAGTACAGATACGCAGTATTTT. The encoded protein is CAWSKDSTDTQYF.

The V gene is TRBV28, the J gene TRBJ1-2; a possible D gene is TRBD1 (5 bases). From germline, CDR1 is MDHEN and CDR2 SYDVKM. Trimming stripped 8 bases from V and 9 bases from J, with 16 bases between. This CDR3 has 12 residues. CDR3 sequence: CASSIQGFSYTF. In DNA form, the CDR3 reads TGTGCCAGCTCTATCCAGGGCTTTAGCTACACCTTC.

The chain combines TRBV19 with TRBJ2-7; tentative D call: TRBD1 (6 bases). Germline V lookup: CDR1 LNHDA, CDR2 SQIVND (reference sequence). The CDR3 is 18 residues long. Trimming left V 1 base short and J 0 bases short, with 19 bases between. The CDR3: CASSIGVINRANSYEQYF. The CDR3 DNA is TGTGCCAGTAGTATAGGGGTTATCAACAGGGCCAACTCCTACGAGCAGTACTTC.

The gene calls are TRBV7-9 and TRBJ2-7; TRBD1 matches 7 bases. V lost 1 base and J lost 0; bases outside the gene matches: 6. Germline V gives CDR1 SEHNR, CDR2 FQNEAQ (reference sequence). The CDR3 sequence is 16 residues long. The CDR3 is CASSLDSWTGSYEQYF. Written as DNA, the CDR3 is TGTGCCAGCAGCTTAGATTCGTGGACAGGCTCCTACGAGCAGTACTTC.

This clone was observed a single time. This rearrangement joins TRBV14 to TRBJ2-2; the D is unclear. The length of the CDR3 is 15 residues. Germline V gene lookup returns CDR1 SGHDN and CDR2 FVKESK. Trimming left V 4 bases short and J 0 bases short, with 9 bases between. CDR3 protein: CASSLVAANTGELFF. For the CDR3, the DNA is TGTGCCAGCAGCCTCGTGGCCGCGAACACCGGGGAGCTGTTTTTT. The complete variable domain, with remaining parts taken from reference TRBV14 and TRBJ2-2, reads EAGVTQFPSHSVIEKGQTVTLRCDPISGHDNLYWYRRVMGKEIKFLLHFVKESKQDESGMPNNRFLAERTGGTYSTLKVQPAELEDSGVYFCASSLVAANTGELFFGEGSRLTVL.

This clone was recorded a few times. The genes are TRBV10-3 and TRBJ1-1; D remains ambiguous. Trimming removed 10 bases at V and 5 bases at J, with 20 bases between. The CDR3 covers 14 residues. Looked up from germline, CDR1 is ENHRY and CDR2 is SYGVKD. CDR3 sequence: CATRGTGIGTEAFF. The CDR3 nucleotides are TGTGCCACTCGGGGTACGGGAATAGGGACTGAAGCTTTCTTT.

The rearrangement links TRBV10-3 to TRBJ2-5, with D uncertain. V was cut by 0 bases and J by 3 bases, with 11 bases left in between. The CDR3 contains 15 residues. From germline, CDR1 is ENHRY and CDR2 SYGVKD. Here the CDR3 DNA reads TGTGCCATCAGTGAGTCAGGCAGTCTAAAAGAGACCCAGTACTTC. Amino acids: CAISESGSLKETQYF.

The V call is TRBV7-9, the J call TRBJ2-7; 9 bases agree with TRBD1. V shed 5 bases and J 5 bases; nucleotides not matched to a gene: 13. This CDR3 has 16 residues. CDR1 is SEHNR and CDR2 is FQNEAQ in the germline V gene (reference sequence). CDR3 nucleotides: TGTGCCAGCAGCCCTCAACCCGGGACAGGGATCCACGAGCAGTACTTC. It encodes CASSPQPGTGIHEQYF.

Concerning this clone itself: Distinct nucleotide sequences in the sample also encode this CDR3. V gene TRBV7-2 combines with J gene TRBJ2-7; D unclear. The CDR3 consists of 11 residues. The ends were cut back, 5 bases at V and 3 bases at J, with 5 bases in the middle. Germline CDR1 is SGHTA and CDR2 is FQGNSA. The CDR3 DNA reads TGTGCCAGCAGCCTGAACTACGAGCAGTACTTC. Residues: CASSLNYEQYF. Looking up the rest from reference TRBV7-2 and TRBJ2-7 gives the full variable domain: GAGVSQSPSNKVTEKGKDVELRCDPISGHTALYWYRQSLGQGLEFLIYFQGNSAPDKSGLPSDRFSAERTGGSVSTLTIQRTQQEDSAVYLCASSLNYEQYFGPGTRLTVT.

The chain is built from TRBV10-3 and TRBJ2-7, with 12 nucleotides matching TRBD1. Losses at the gene ends were 10 bases for V and 5 bases for J; bases not matched to a gene: 9. The CDR3 extends over 14 amino acids. Germline values: CDR1 ENHRY, CDR2 SYGVKD. The DNA of the CDR3 is TGTGCCACGAGCCGGGACAGGGGGCAAAACGAGCAGTACTTC. It codes for CATSRDRGQNEQYF.